Below, one T cell receptor (beta chain) is given with its context. These data come from a study of blood T cell repertoires in COVID-19. Recruitment covered about 25 US areas and drew participants whose ages spanned roughly 18 to 90 years. This CDR3 is 18 amino acids long. Germline CDR1 reads MNHNS; CDR2 reads SASEGT. The junction had 16 bases not matched to a gene; V was cut back by 4 bases and J by 5 bases. In the authors' workflow: Researchers report that nucleated cell counts were estimated from reference gene primer amplification. Using immunoSEQ multiplex PCR, the repertoire was profiled, and TCRdb retains in-frame clones only, with some absent. The DNA gave D and trimming, while V, J and clone size come from that table. The sample lists roughly 260,000 clones, more than 75% seen once, with roughly 2.6% in the top ten.

Input material: PBMCs or T cells enriched from blood (not recorded which). The rearrangement links TRBV6-1 to TRBJ1-2; TRBD1 agrees at 10 bases. The source is a woman aged 18-29 years who had recovered from COVID-19. The chain's CDR3 is CASSGRTGTGAMAYGYTF. The CDR3 region has the DNA TGTGCCAGCAGTGGGCGGACCGGGACAGGGGCTATGGCTTATGGCTACACCTTC.